This T cell receptor (beta chain) originates from a study of T cell responses to AZD1222 COVID-19 vaccine. TCRdb's table, derived via immunoSEQ multiplex PCR, lists solely in-frame clones and lacks some. The data contain some 80,000 clones, more than 70% of them singletons. General observations from the study: Reportedly, close to half of spike-specific TCRs are directed against unmutated variant regions. Sampling captured repertoires only after the peak T cell response. It should be noted that donors were predominantly white British and more often female, and clonal diversity was possibly underestimated. Only a handful of AZD1222 recipients, six or seven in all, had baseline seropositivity.

To note about this clone: What it recognizes is unknown.

This TCR was sampled from an adult who received the MenACWY meningococcal vaccine as a control. This specimen was peripheral blood, taken 28 days after the second dose of the MenACWY control vaccine.

The CDR3 loop is CASSGTGLMGDTQYF. CDR3 nucleotides: TGTGCCAGCAGTGGGACGGGTCTGATGGGAGATACGCAGTATTTT. The chain employs TRBV2 and TRBJ2-3; D remains ambiguous. Trimming took off 4 bases at V and 5 bases at J, with 16 bases between the two ends. Germline V lookup: CDR1 SNHLY, CDR2 FYNNEI. This CDR3 comprises 15 residues.